These 20 T cell receptor beta chains share one sample of origin, sequenced in a study of blood T cell repertoires in COVID-19 (TCRdb year 2020). Library preparation employed the immunoSEQ multiplex PCR assay. Entries here come from immuneACCESS through TCRdb and include only in-frame sequences with V and J called. Some clones fail to appear in such tables; in the studies checked, an unresolved V gene covers under half of the shortfall, and the cause of the remainder is unknown. The sample profile shows 30,000 to 40,000 clones; 80% to 90% of them were found once. In total, the top ten clones hold over 3.5% of the sample. Sequencing used peripheral blood. All receptors come from a man in his forties or fifties with acute or convalescent COVID-19.

V and J are TRBV4-1 and TRBJ1-4; TRBD1 matches at 9 bases. There are 18 residues in the CDR3. Unmatched junction bases numbered 9, after V lost 4 bases and J lost 0 bases. CDR1 is MGHRA, CDR2 YSYEKL, per germline. DNA of the CDR3: TGCGCCAGCAGCCTCGTACAGGGGGCGGGAGCAACTAATGAAAAACTGTTTTTT. Amino acids: CASSLVQGAGATNEKLFF.

The chain is built from TRBV14 and TRBJ2-1; 8 nucleotides agree with TRBD2. Germline V gene lookup returns CDR1 SGHDN and CDR2 FVKESK. This CDR3 region has 15 residues. V was clipped by 2 bases and J by 15 bases; unmatched bases: 15. The CDR3 DNA sequence: TGTGCCAGCAGCCAATGGAGCGGGGGTAAGACCAGACGGTTCTTC. Protein product: CASSQWSGGKTRRFF.

The V and J genes are TRBV20-1 and TRBJ2-7, with D possibly being TRBD2 (5 bases). The germline V gene encodes CDR1 DFQATT and CDR2 SNEGSKA (reference sequence). This CDR3 spans 11 amino acids. The ends were cut back, 5 bases at V and 3 bases at J, with 8 bases in the middle. CDR3 protein: CSAPGFYEQYF. CDR3 nucleotide sequence: TGCAGTGCTCCGGGATTCTACGAGCAGTACTTC.

The J gene is TRBJ2-1, the V gene TRBV9; 8 positions match TRBD2. The CDR3 consists of 15 residues. The germline CDR1 and CDR2 sequences are SGDLS and YYNGEE. V trimming: 3 bases; J trimming: 5 bases; junction bases outside the gene matches: 7. The CDR3 DNA sequence: TGTGCCAGCAGCGAAGCGGGAGATGGAAACAATGAGCAGTTCTTC. Protein sequence: CASSEAGDGNNEQFF.

V and J are TRBV14 and TRBJ2-1; D remains ambiguous. CDR3 length: 13 residues. Deletions cut 0 bases from V and 4 bases from J, with 4 bases between. In germline, CDR1 is SGHDN, CDR2 FVKESK. CDR3 residues: CASSQDSYNEQFF. Here the CDR3 DNA reads TGTGCCAGCAGCCAAGACAGTTACAATGAGCAGTTCTTC.

The chain carries TRBV9 and TRBJ2-1; D not certain. The V and J ends lost 4 bases and 2 bases respectively, with 13 bases between them. The germline V gene encodes CDR1 SGDLS and CDR2 YYNGEE. The length of the CDR3 is 15 residues. The CDR3, as DNA: TGTGCCAGCAGCATTTCTAGTACTCCCTACAATGAGCAGTTCTTC. Its protein is CASSISSTPYNEQFF.

This clone has only one observation. This rearrangement joins TRBV6-4 to TRBJ2-3, with 9 bases matching TRBD2. The CDR3 totals 15 residues. J was trimmed by 3 bases and V by 3 bases; bases with no gene match: 4. CDR1 MRHNA and CDR2 SNTAGT come from the germline V gene. The CDR3 nucleotides are TGTGCCAGCAGTGATGGTAGCGGGGGAACAGATACGCAGTATTTT. Its translation is CASSDGSGGTDTQYF.

V is TRBV24-1 and J is TRBJ2-1, with 11 bases identical to TRBD2. This CDR3 comprises 22 residues. The V and J ends lost 4 bases and 0 bases, in that order; junction bases with no gene match: 19. CDR1 and CDR2 from the germline V gene are KGHDR and SFDVKD. CDR3 in DNA: TGTGCCACCAGTGACCCCTCCGGAGGGCTAGCGGGAGGCTCGAGCTCCTACAATGAGCAGTTCTTC. Encoded protein: CATSDPSGGLAGGSSSYNEQFF.

V usage is TRBV10-3 and J usage is TRBJ2-5, with TRBD1 identical over 7 bases. The V segment lost 0 bases and the J segment 3 bases; nucleotides outside the gene matches: 4. The CDR3 totals 15 residues. CDR1 ENHRY and CDR2 SYGVKD come from the germline V gene. The CDR3 loop is CAISESRQGKETQYF. The CDR3 DNA reads TGTGCCATCAGTGAGTCCAGACAGGGAAAAGAGACCCAGTACTTC.

The chain links TRBV24-1 to TRBJ2-1, with 8 bases identical to TRBD1. Looked up from germline, CDR1 is KGHDR and CDR2 is SFDVKD. There are 11 residues in the CDR3. Trimming at V came to 11 bases and at J to 6 bases, leaving 2 bases not matched to a gene. DNA of the CDR3: TGTGCCAGTCAGGGGGCCAATGAGCAGTTCTTC. It encodes CASQGANEQFF.

The chain couples TRBV28 to TRBJ1-3; possibly TRBD1 for D (5 bases). CDR1 MDHEN and CDR2 SYDVKM come from the germline V gene. V lost 4 bases to trimming and J lost 0 bases, with 16 bases between them. The CDR3 totals 17 residues. The CDR3 DNA reads TGTGCCAGCAGTTCCCGACCAGACAGTAGCTCTGGAAACACCATATATTTT. Its protein is CASSSRPDSSSGNTIYF.

The V call is TRBV7-9, the J call TRBJ1-1; D remains unclear. V was cut by 2 bases and J by 5 bases, with 12 bases left in between. Germline V gene lookup returns CDR1 SEHNR and CDR2 FQNEAQ (reference sequence). This CDR3 contains 14 residues. DNA of the CDR3: TGTGCCAGCAGCTTAATGGATCCGGGGACTGAAGCTTTCTTT. Translation: CASSLMDPGTEAFF.

The chain is built from TRBV2 and TRBJ2-7; TRBD1 is a possible D gene (5 bases). Germline V lookup: CDR1 SNHLY, CDR2 FYNNEI. Trimming removed 7 bases at V and 5 bases at J, with 15 bases between. The CDR3 is 13 amino acids. The CDR3 nucleotides read TGTGCCAGCAAAGACGGCCTCAGGGACGAGCAGTACTTC. Encoded protein: CASKDGLRDEQYF. Filled out from reference TRBV2 and TRBJ2-7, the complete variable domain reads EPEVTQTPSHQVTQMGQEVILRCVPISNHLYFYWYRQILGQKVEFLVSFYNNEISEKSEIFDDQFSVERPDGSNFTLKIRSTKLEDSAMYFCASKDGLRDEQYFGPGTRLTVT.

The chain joins TRBV5-4 to TRBJ1-2, with 7 bases identical to TRBD1. The length of the CDR3 is 14 residues. Germline V gene data show CDR1 as SGHNT and CDR2 as YYREEE (reference sequence). The J segment lost 3 bases and the V segment lost 4 bases, leaving 6 bases of the junction unmatched. The CDR3 DNA sequence: TGTGCCAGCAGCCAGGCTGGACAGGACTATGGCTACACCTTC. Its protein product is CASSQAGQDYGYTF.

CDR3 in amino acids: CAISASGGAGTYEQYF. CDR3 sequence (DNA): TGTGCCATCAGTGCCTCGGGGGGAGCGGGAACCTACGAGCAGTACTTC. This sequence joins TRBV10-3 and TRBJ2-7, with TRBD2 matching over 7 bases. The CDR3 covers 16 residues. Germline V gives CDR1 ENHRY, CDR2 SYGVKD. Germline trimming cut 4 bases from V and 2 bases from J; bases unmatched to any gene: 11.

This chain uses TRBV25-1 with TRBJ1-4; D is possibly TRBD1 (6 bases). Trimming took off 4 bases at V and 7 bases at J, with 13 bases between the two ends. CDR3 length: 14 amino acids. Germline lookup yields CDR1 MGHDK and CDR2 SYGVNS. The CDR3 protein is CASSVGTWGEKLFF. In DNA form, the CDR3 reads TGTGCCAGCAGTGTCGGGACATGGGGTGAAAAACTGTTTTTT.

The V call is TRBV18, the J call TRBJ1-2; 7 nucleotides agree with TRBD1. Trimming at V came to 2 bases and at J to 3 bases, leaving 0 bases not matched to a gene. Looked up from germline, CDR1 is KGHSH and CDR2 is LQKENI. The CDR3 extends over 13 amino acids. CDR3 nucleotide sequence: TGTGCCAGCTCACCAGACAGGGACTATGGCTACACCTTC. Amino acids: CASSPDRDYGYTF.

The chain links TRBV9 to TRBJ1-4; D may be TRBD1 (6 bases). The V gene lost 7 bases and the J gene lost 4 bases, with 17 bases spanning the gap. The CDR3 has 15 amino acids. Per germline, CDR1 SGDLS and CDR2 YYNGEE. The CDR3 sequence: CASSQQGQSNEKLFF. The CDR3 DNA sequence: TGTGCCAGCTCCCAACAGGGCCAGAGTAATGAAAAACTGTTTTTT.

This chain links TRBV5-8 with TRBJ1-4, with 10 positions matching TRBD1. Germline CDR1 reads SGHTS; CDR2 reads YDEGEE. J gave up 7 bases and V 0 bases, and 6 bases lay outside the gene matches. This CDR3 spans 16 amino acids. This chain's CDR3 is CASSLDGTGVTEKLFF. CDR3 nucleotide sequence: TGTGCCAGCAGCTTGGACGGGACAGGGGTGACTGAAAAACTGTTTTTT.

The V and J genes are TRBV27 and TRBJ2-7, with TRBD2 matching 8 bases. Germline loops: CDR1 MNHEY, CDR2 SMNVEV (reference sequence). Trimming at V came to 3 bases and at J to 5 bases, leaving 9 bases not matched to a gene. The CDR3 has 15 residues. Written as DNA, the CDR3 is TGTGCCAGCAGTTTTGGTACGACTAGCGCCAACGAGCAGTACTTC. It specifies CASSFGTTSANEQYF.